These 23 T cell receptor beta chains share one sample of origin, sequenced in a study of OX40 agonist ivuxolimab in advanced cancers. Profiling relied on immunoSEQ multiplex PCR, and the TCRdb table lists in-frame clones only, not all of them. The sample includes 22,000 or so clones, approximately 90% of them seen just once. This specimen consisted of CD4+ or CD8+ T cells sorted from blood, obtained in a trial of the OX40 agonist ivuxolimab. The receptors come from an adult with an advanced solid tumor such as melanoma, head and neck, liver or kidney cancer.

The chain is built from TRBV5-6 and TRBJ1-1; the D gene is possibly TRBD1 (5 bases). The CDR3 is made up of 12 amino acids. Germline-derived CDR1 and CDR2 are SGHDT and YYEEEE. V lost 9 bases and J 5 bases, leaving 14 bases between the germline ends. The CDR3 sequence: CATKTWGTEAFF. The CDR3 DNA follows: TGTGCCACCAAGACATGGGGGACTGAAGCTTTCTTT.

The rearrangement uses TRBV5-5 and TRBJ2-7, with 8 bases matching TRBD1. Trimming cost V 4 bases and J 0 bases; bases outside gene matches: 15. CDR3 length equals 18 residues. Germline V gives CDR1 SGHKS, CDR2 YYEKEE (reference sequence). The CDR3 sequence is CASSTGPGTGLSSYEQYF. CDR3 DNA sequence: TGTGCCAGCAGCACCGGTCCCGGGACAGGTTTGAGCTCCTACGAGCAGTACTTC. Complete variable domain (other parts from reference TRBV5-5 and TRBJ2-7): DAGVTQSPTHLIKTRGQQVTLRCSPISGHKSVSWYQQVLGQGPQFIFQYYEKEERGRGNFPDRFSARQFPNYSSELNVNALLLGDSALYLCASSTGPGTGLSSYEQYFGPGTRLTVT.

The chain carries TRBV4-3 and TRBJ2-2; maybe TRBD1 (5 bases). Germline assignment: CDR1 LGHNA and CDR2 YSLEER. The CDR3 contains 19 residues. V was shortened by 2 bases and J by 3 bases, with 22 bases between the two germline ends. CDR3 DNA: TGCGCCAGCAGCCAATTTCCGAGACAGAATTACCAATACACCGGGGAGCTGTTTTTT. Its translation is CASSQFPRQNYQYTGELFF.

The V and J genes are TRBV7-8 and TRBJ2-5; 8 bases agree with TRBD1. V shed 4 bases and J 0 bases; nucleotides not matched to a gene: 7. The germline CDR1 and CDR2 sequences are SGHVS and FQNEAQ. The CDR3 is 16 residues long. CDR3 sequence reads: CASSSRDRSYQETQYF. Here the CDR3 DNA reads TGTGCCAGCAGCTCCCGGGACAGGTCGTACCAAGAGACCCAGTACTTC.

This clone was recorded only once. V and J are TRBV27 and TRBJ1-2; perhaps TRBD1 as D (6 bases). Germline V gives CDR1 MNHEY, CDR2 SMNVEV (reference sequence). The CDR3 consists of 13 residues. V was trimmed by 3 bases and J by 8 bases, leaving 13 bases between them. Here the CDR3 DNA reads TGTGCCAGCAGTTTGGGGGGGGCGGCAGGCTACACCTTC. Its protein is CASSLGGAAGYTF.

The J gene is TRBJ1-1, the V gene TRBV5-1; D gene unclear. Trimming left V 0 bases short and J 4 bases short, with 13 bases between. The CDR3 runs 15 residues. Germline assignment: CDR1 SGHRS and CDR2 YFSETQ. CDR3 sequence reads: CASSLGQTLGTEAFF. As DNA, the CDR3 is TGCGCCAGCAGCTTGGGGCAGACCTTGGGCACTGAAGCTTTCTTT.

This chain uses TRBV5-4 with TRBJ1-3; TRBD1 might be the D (5 bases). Germline loops: CDR1 SGHNT, CDR2 YYREEE (reference sequence). V was pared by 4 bases and J by 1 base, with 9 bases between. The CDR3 is 14 amino acids. The CDR3 loop is CASSLWGSGNTIYF. DNA for the CDR3: TGTGCCAGCAGCCTATGGGGGTCTGGAAACACCATATATTTT.

The rearrangement links TRBV7-3 to TRBJ2-1; TRBD2 matches at 9 bases. Germline V gives CDR1 SGHTA, CDR2 FQGTGA. CDR3 size: 17 residues. V dropped 0 bases and J dropped 3; count of bases not matched to a gene: 6. The CDR3 is CASSLTASGGNYNEQFF. The CDR3 nucleotides are TGTGCCAGCAGCTTAACGGCGAGCGGGGGGAACTACAATGAGCAGTTCTTC.

The chain employs TRBV7-9 and TRBJ1-1, with D tentatively TRBD1 (5 bases). The CDR3 is 13 amino acids. Germline V gives CDR1 SEHNR, CDR2 FQNEAQ (reference sequence). Trimming stripped 4 bases from V and 6 bases from J, with 12 bases between. The CDR3 nucleotides read TGTGCCAGCAGCTATAGGGGAGGCTCTGAAGCTTTCTTT. Translated, it gives CASSYRGGSEAFF.

CDR3 coding DNA: TGTGCCTGGAGTGTATCGGACACCGGGGAGCTGTTTTTT. Its translation: CAWSVSDTGELFF. The chain has TRBV30 and TRBJ2-2; D remains ambiguous. V gave up 0 bases and J gave up 3 bases, with 5 bases separating them. The CDR3 covers 13 residues. The germline CDR1 and CDR2 sequences are GTSNPN and SVGIG (reference sequence).

J is TRBJ2-1 and V is TRBV28; perhaps TRBD2 as D (6 bases). CDR3 length: 14 residues. Germline CDR1 MDHEN, CDR2 SYDVKM. The V and J ends lost 5 bases and 9 bases respectively, with 17 bases between them. The CDR3 region has the DNA TGTGCCAGCAGTCAACCGGAGGGCCAAAGTGAGCAGTTCTTC. It specifies CASSQPEGQSEQFF.

This chain uses TRBV2 with TRBJ2-1; D may correspond to TRBD1 or TRBD2 (5 bases each). Germline V gives CDR1 SNHLY, CDR2 FYNNEI. V was cut by 7 bases and J by 7 bases, with 14 bases left in between. The CDR3 is made up of 13 amino acids. The CDR3 region has the DNA TGTGCCAGCACCCGGGGCGGCCCTAATGAGCAGTTCTTC. Translation: CASTRGGPNEQFF.

The V call is TRBV29-1, the J call TRBJ2-3, with D perhaps TRBD1 (6 bases). V was pared by 4 bases and J by 4 bases, with 12 bases between. The CDR3 runs to 13 residues. Germline V CDR1 and CDR2: SQVTM, ANQGSEA. For the CDR3, the DNA is TGCAGCGTTGTGGGGGCTGGGTCAGATACGCAGTATTTT. It is translated as CSVVGAGSDTQYF.

This clone appeared once. This chain connects TRBV5-4 to TRBJ2-1; possibly TRBD2 for D (6 bases). V lost 2 bases and J lost 7, with 10 bases in between. This CDR3 has 13 residues. Germline V gives CDR1 SGHNT, CDR2 YYREEE (reference sequence). CDR3 DNA: TGTGCCAGCAGCTTCCCTGGGGGGAATGAGCAGTTCTTC. Translation gives CASSFPGGNEQFF.

The CDR3 DNA reads as TGTGCCAGCAGTGGGGCTAGCGAATACAATGAGCAGTTCTTC. This codes for CASSGASEYNEQFF. The gene calls are TRBV28 and TRBJ2-1; a possible D gene is TRBD2 (6 bases). The germline CDR1 and CDR2 sequences are MDHEN and SYDVKM. The CDR3 loop spans 14 amino acids. The ends were cut back, 5 bases at V and 4 bases at J, with 12 bases in the middle.

The V call is TRBV30, the J call TRBJ1-1; no clear D. CDR1 is GTSNPN and CDR2 is SVGIG in the germline V gene (reference sequence). This CDR3 spans 13 amino acids. Trimming pared 0 bases from V and 4 bases from J, leaving 9 bases between. The DNA for the CDR3 is TGTGCCTGGAGTGTCGCCGGGGTCACTGAAGCTTTCTTT. Amino acids: CAWSVAGVTEAFF.

This clone came up once. The gene calls are TRBV9 and TRBJ1-2; D unresolved. Per the germline V gene, CDR1 is SGDLS and CDR2 is YYNGEE. V shed 3 bases and J shed 9 bases, with 6 bases lying between them. The CDR3 is 10 residues long. CDR3 loop: CASSGRSYTF. CDR3 nucleotide sequence: TGTGCCAGCAGCGGTCGGAGCTACACCTTC.

The chain links TRBV19 to TRBJ2-3; possibly TRBD1 for D (6 bases). The germline V and J ends were trimmed by 6 bases and 6 bases, with 22 bases remaining between them. This CDR3 comprises 16 residues. The V gene's germline CDR1 is LNHDA and CDR2 SQIVND (reference sequence). This chain's CDR3 is CASSPLRGVDRDTQYF. In DNA, the CDR3 is TGTGCCAGTAGCCCGTTGAGGGGAGTCGACAGGGATACGCAGTATTTT.

This chain connects TRBV2 to TRBJ2-7; the D is unclear. Trimming pared 6 bases from V and 6 bases from J, leaving 6 bases between. Germline V gives CDR1 SNHLY, CDR2 FYNNEI. The CDR3 is 10 residues long. The CDR3 DNA follows: TGTGCCAGCAGGGGCGGCGAGCAGTACTTC. Amino acid sequence: CASRGGEQYF.

The chain links TRBV6-6 to TRBJ2-3; possibly TRBD1 for D (6 bases). Germline V CDR1 and CDR2: MNHNY, SVGAGI (reference sequence). V was pared by 4 bases and J by 0 bases, with 11 bases between. CDR3 size: 15 residues. CDR3 residues: CASSSDRSSTDTQYF. The DNA of the CDR3 is TGTGCCAGCAGTTCCGACAGGTCTAGCACAGATACGCAGTATTTT.

The rearrangement joins TRBV6-6 to TRBJ1-2; 7 positions agree with TRBD1. CDR3 length: 13 residues. In germline, CDR1 is MNHNY, CDR2 SVGAGI (reference sequence). V shed 6 bases, J shed 5 bases, and the junction held 6 bases outside the gene matches. The CDR3 reads CASSQGQQYGYTF. The CDR3 bases are TGTGCCAGCAGCCAGGGACAGCAATATGGCTACACCTTC.

The chain carries TRBV5-8 and TRBJ1-4; D gene ambiguous. Per the germline V gene, CDR1 is SGHTS and CDR2 is YDEGEE. CDR3 size: 14 residues. Trimming shortened V by 0 bases and J by 0 bases, and 3 bases separated the two germline ends. The CDR3 spells CASSLVATNEKLFF. DNA for the CDR3: TGTGCCAGCAGCTTGGTTGCAACTAATGAAAAACTGTTTTTT.

The chain uses TRBV29-1 and TRBJ2-5; TRBD1 matches 8 bases. CDR3 length: 13 residues. Trimming took 6 bases from V and 5 from J; bases not matched to a gene: 8. Germline loops: CDR1 SQVTM, CDR2 ANQGSEA. The CDR3 DNA is TGCAGCGTGCGACAGGGGTCCGGGGAGACCCAGTACTTC. This encodes CSVRQGSGETQYF.